The sequence of this T cell receptor (beta chain) was determined in a study of blood T cell repertoires in COVID-19 (dated by TCRdb to the early 2020s). Looking at the study overall: The collaborator samples originated in the United States, Italy and Spain and spanned the acute and convalescent phases of COVID-19. Sample metadata almost always included a de-identified subject ID, COVID-19 status, age in years and sex. The dataset comprised deeply sampled blood TCRbeta repertoires from subjects exposed to, actively infected with, or recovered from COVID-19. Samples came from the ongoing ImmuneRACE study (first 160 participants) plus 1,254 subjects from 6 global collaborators. The repertoires were made available in a free public database intended to serve as a resource for research on the immune response to SARS-CoV-2. Where available, HLA class I and class II types were taken from metadata supplied by the sample provider and were not determined by assay-based typing. The material from the prospective study consisted of cDNA or gDNA derived from T cells, B-cell-depleted T cells, or PBMCs.

Enrolling through a virtual design, the prospective study's participants ranged in age from roughly 18 to 90 years and lived across roughly 23 United States geographic areas. Cohort assignment in the prospective study relied on participant-reported clinical history from a screening survey and a study questionnaire. Recovered participants in ImmuneRACE Cohort 3 were defined by two consecutive negative NP/OP PCR tests, clearance by a healthcare professional, or resolution of symptoms. Each participant in the prospective study had whole blood, serum and a nasopharyngeal or oropharyngeal swab collected by mobile phlebotomists. Participants in the prospective study had the option to provide additional blood draws and questionnaires over a 2-month period. Before DNA extraction, prospective study blood samples were shipped either frozen or at room temperature. Trimming at the junction amounts to 3 bases on V and 0 bases on J, and the germline ends lie 14 bases apart. The CDR3 goes from the cysteine to the phenylalanine over 16 residues. Of the read, only the CDR3 DNA is kept; its 48 bases are in frame from base 1. In the germline V gene, CDR1 corresponds to SGHVS and CDR2 to FNYEAQ.

Notes on this clone: This receptor's antigen is unknown. No much larger clonotype is one base removed from it; base qualities were not supplied.

The immunoSEQ Assay, a bias-controlled multiplex PCR, was used to amplify TCRbeta CDR3 regions from genomic DNA. On the authors' methods: The number of nucleated cells in each sample was estimated from the amplification of reference gene primers within the assay. To quantify the absolute abundance of each unique TCRbeta CDR3 rearrangement, sequence reads were collapsed and filtered. Productive Simpson clonality was computed per sample as the square root of Simpson's diversity index over productive rearrangements. Here the immuneACCESS table is served through TCRdb, limited to in-frame sequences with V and J called. Missing clones are a known gap in these copies; in checked studies unresolved V genes cover under half, and the rest lacks a known reason. V and J calls and clone size are copied from that table; D and trimming were computed from the DNA. This sample has hundreds of thousands of clones in its table, and around 88% of those were observed once. The top ten constitute approximately 2.1% of the sample.

The full study reports these points: The quantity of clinical and demographic metadata differed by source and by participant and was supplied without curation.

Recombination joined TRBV7-6 with TRBJ1-2, and possibly TRBD1, on 5 matching bases. The sequenced sample was PBMCs or T cells enriched from blood (not recorded which). The sequence derives from a woman in her forties or fifties who had recovered from COVID-19. The encoded CDR3 is CASSFGRARANYGYTF. DNA sequence: TGTGCCAGCAGCTTTGGCAGGGCTAGAGCTAACTATGGCTACACCTTC.